These 6 T cell receptor beta chains came from one sample sequenced in a study of T cells in Graves' hyperthyroidism and ophthalmopathy (dated by TCRdb to between 2018 and 2020). The library was generated by multiplex PCR. Sequenced on an Illumina HiSeq 2000. Amplification of TCR beta CDR3 regions was carried out from RNA transcripts. The TCR CDR3 was subjected to a first round of RT-PCR using the HTBI primer set and the Qiagen OneStep RT-PCR kit. TCRdb trimmed the raw reads at Q25, called clones with MiXCR and kept productive beta chains. Each entry merges the rows of one CDR3 protein and shows their most common DNA and genes. Counted in this sample were approximately 530,000 distinct CDR3 sequences; about 20% of them appeared once. Of the sample, around 50% falls within the top ten clones. The sequenced material came from blood. These receptors all stem from a man aged 40-49 years with Graves' ophthalmopathy.

This clonotype was found a few times. The chain combines TRBV18 with TRBJ1-5; 8 bases align to TRBD1. The germline V gene encodes CDR1 KGHSH and CDR2 LQKENI. CDR3 length: 16 residues. V lost 2 bases and J lost 3; bases outside the gene matches: 6. This CDR3 is CASSPYDRGLNQPQHF. The DNA for the CDR3 is TGTGCCAGCTCACCATACGACAGGGGACTCAATCAGCCCCAGCATTTT.

There are many counts of this clonotype. The chain is built from TRBV15 and TRBJ2-7; D could derive from TRBD1 or TRBD2 (5 bases each). The ends were cut back, 6 bases at V and 5 bases at J, with 17 bases in the middle. Per the germline V gene, CDR1 is LNHNV and CDR2 is YYDKDF (reference sequence). The CDR3 is 14 residues long. This chain's CDR3 is CATREDTWGNEQYF. The CDR3 DNA is TGTGCCACCAGAGAGGACACCTGGGGGAACGAGCAGTACTTC.

This clonotype was picked up a small number of times. The chain recombines TRBV5-1 with TRBJ1-2, with no clear D. From germline, CDR1 is SGHRS and CDR2 YFSETQ. The CDR3 has 14 amino acids. V lost 0 bases, J lost 3 bases, and 9 bases lay in between. CDR3 sequence reads: CASSLGSQDYGYTF. The CDR3 DNA is TGCGCCAGCAGCTTGGGAAGCCAGGACTATGGCTACACCTTC.

As for this clonotype: A read error may be the cause here, since a much bigger clone is one base away. The CDR3 is CASSFYRNTEAFF. The CDR3 DNA sequence: TGTGCCAGCAGCTTCTACAGGAACACTGAAGCTTTCTTT. This chain uses TRBV7-9 with TRBJ1-1; D not resolved. Germline CDR1 reads SEHNR; CDR2 reads FQNEAQ (reference sequence). CDR3 length equals 13 residues. Trimming took 3 bases from V and 1 from J, leaving 6 bases between them.

Many counts were recorded for this clonotype. CDR3 loop: CASSLAAGGPDTQYF. The CDR3 bases are TGCGCCAGCAGCCTAGCAGCGGGAGGGCCAGATACGCAGTATTTT. The chain links TRBV5-1 to TRBJ2-3; 10 bases align to TRBD2. Germline CDR1 and CDR2: SGHRS and YFSETQ. V trimming: 4 bases; J trimming: 4 bases; junction bases outside the gene matches: 6. The CDR3 runs to 15 residues.

This clonotype was observed a few times. This chain links TRBV4-2 with TRBJ2-1, with 12 bases that match TRBD1. This CDR3 comprises 16 residues. Germline lookup yields CDR1 LGHNA and CDR2 YNFKEQ. Germline trimming cut 4 bases from V and 5 bases from J; bases unmatched to any gene: 6. The CDR3 is CASSRPGQGANNEQFF. CDR3 DNA sequence: TGTGCCAGCAGCCGGCCGGGACAGGGGGCAAACAATGAGCAGTTCTTC.